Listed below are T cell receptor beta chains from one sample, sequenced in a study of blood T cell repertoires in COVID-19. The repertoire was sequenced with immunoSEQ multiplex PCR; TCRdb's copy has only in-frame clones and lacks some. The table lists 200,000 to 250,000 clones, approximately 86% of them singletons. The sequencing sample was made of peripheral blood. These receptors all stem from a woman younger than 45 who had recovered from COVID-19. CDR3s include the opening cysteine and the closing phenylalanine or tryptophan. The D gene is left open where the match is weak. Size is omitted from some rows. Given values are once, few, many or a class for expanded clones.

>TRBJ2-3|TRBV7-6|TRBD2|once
CASSSLSGGGTDTQYF
TGTGCCAGCAGCTCACTGAGCGGGGGGGGCACAGATACGCAGTATTTT
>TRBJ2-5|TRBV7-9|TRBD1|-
CASSLGGTGVGETQYF
TGTGCCAGCAGCTTAGGAGGGACAGGGGTCGGGGAGACCCAGTACTTC
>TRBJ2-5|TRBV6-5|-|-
CASSYWQTKETQYF
TGTGCCAGCAGTTACTGGCAGACTAAAGAGACCCAGTACTTC
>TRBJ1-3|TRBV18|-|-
CASSPSGEGNTIYF
TGTGCCAGCTCACCAAGCGGGGAAGGAAACACCATATATTTT
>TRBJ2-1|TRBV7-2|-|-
CASSLGFSRVSFRNEQFF
TGTGCCAGCAGCTTAGGATTCTCCAGGGTCTCCTTTCGGAATGAGCAGTTCTTC
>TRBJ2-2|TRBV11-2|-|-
CASSPGPNTGELFF
TGTGCCAGCAGTCCGGGTCCCAACACCGGGGAGCTGTTTTTT
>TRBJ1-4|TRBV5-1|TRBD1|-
CASRDSSNEKLFF
TGCGCCAGCCGGGACAGTTCTAATGAAAAACTGTTTTTT
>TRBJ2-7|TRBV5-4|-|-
CASSLGTPGSEQYF
TGTGCCAGCAGCTTGGGGACACCGGGCTCGGAGCAGTACTTC
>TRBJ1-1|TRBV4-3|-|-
CASSQDRENTEAFF
TGCGCCAGCAGCCAAGACAGGGAAAACACTGAAGCTTTCTTT
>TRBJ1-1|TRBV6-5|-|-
CASRGDRLAFF
TGTGCCAGCAGAGGAGACAGGTTGGCTTTCTTT
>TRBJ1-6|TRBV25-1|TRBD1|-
CASVPGTANSPLHF
TGTGCCAGCGTACCTGGGACAGCAAATTCACCCCTCCACTTT
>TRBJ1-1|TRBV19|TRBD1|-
CASIIGGTGLTFF
TGTGCCAGTATCATAGGGGGGACAGGCCTCACTTTCTTT
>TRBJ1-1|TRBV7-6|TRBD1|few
CASSPGQGGMNTEAFF
TGTGCCAGCAGCCCCGGGCAGGGGGGCATGAACACTGAAGCTTTCTTT
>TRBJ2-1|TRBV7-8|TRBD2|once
CASSIVPGLAGGNNEQFF
TGTGCCAGCAGCATCGTGCCGGGACTAGCGGGGGGTAACAATGAGCAGTTCTTC
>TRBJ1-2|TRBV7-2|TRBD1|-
CASSTRQGAQGYTF
TGTGCCAGCAGCACACGACAGGGGGCGCAAGGCTACACCTTC
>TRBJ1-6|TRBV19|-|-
CASSIDSGVLHF
TGTGCCAGTAGTATAGACTCAGGGGTCCTCCACTTT
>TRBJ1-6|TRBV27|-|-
CASSKNSGPPLHF
TGTGCCAGCAGTAAAAACAGTGGTCCACCCCTCCACTTT
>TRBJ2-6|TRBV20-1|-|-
CSASDPGANVLTF
TGCAGTGCTAGTGACCCAGGGGCCAACGTCCTGACTTTC
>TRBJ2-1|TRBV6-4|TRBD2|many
CASSDSSGGANEQFF
TGTGCCAGCAGTGACTCTAGCGGGGGGGCCAATGAGCAGTTCTTC
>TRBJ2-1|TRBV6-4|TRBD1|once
CASSVEGAYNEQFF
TGTGCCAGCAGTGTAGAGGGGGCGTACAATGAGCAGTTCTTC
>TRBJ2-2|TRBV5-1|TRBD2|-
CASSWRTSGPGELFF
TGCGCCAGCAGCTGGAGGACTAGCGGCCCCGGGGAGCTGTTTTTT
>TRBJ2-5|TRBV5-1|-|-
CASSLDVGTYQETQYF
TGCGCCAGCAGCTTGGACGTCGGGACATACCAAGAGACCCAGTACTTC
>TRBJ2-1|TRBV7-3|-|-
CASSSDSGALSTGEQFF
TGTGCCAGCAGCTCAGATTCTGGGGCCCTTAGCACTGGTGAGCAGTTCTTC
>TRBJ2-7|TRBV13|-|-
CASSDRRGSYEQYF
TGTGCCAGCAGCGACCGGAGGGGCTCCTACGAGCAGTACTTC
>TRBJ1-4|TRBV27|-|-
CASSRATTNEKLFF
TGTGCCAGCAGTCGTGCTACAACTAATGAAAAACTGTTTTTT
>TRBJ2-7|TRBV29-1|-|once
CSVRTETYEQYF
TGCAGCGTTCGGACAGAAACCTACGAGCAGTACTTC
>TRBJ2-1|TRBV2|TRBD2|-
CASRELAGGNEQFF
TGTGCCAGCAGGGAGCTAGCGGGGGGTAATGAGCAGTTCTTC
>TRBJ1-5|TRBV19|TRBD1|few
CASSNRGGDWQPQHF
TGTGCCAGTAGTAACAGGGGTGGGGATTGGCAGCCCCAGCATTTT
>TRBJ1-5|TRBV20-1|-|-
CSASGGGQPQHF
TGCAGTGCTAGTGGGGGGGGACAGCCCCAGCATTTT
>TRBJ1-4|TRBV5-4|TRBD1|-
CASSDGDRGRNEKLFF
TGTGCCAGCAGCGACGGGGACAGGGGCAGGAATGAAAAACTGTTTTTT
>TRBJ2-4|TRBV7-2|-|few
CASSLAGGLDIQYF
TGTGCCAGCAGCTTAGCGGGGGGGCTTGACATTCAGTACTTC
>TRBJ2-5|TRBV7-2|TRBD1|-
CASSEPTGGGQETQYF
TGTGCCAGCAGCGAACCGACAGGGGGGGGGCAAGAGACCCAGTACTTC
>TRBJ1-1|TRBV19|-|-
CASSILGTVTEAFF
TGTGCCAGTAGTATCTTAGGTACAGTCACTGAAGCTTTCTTT
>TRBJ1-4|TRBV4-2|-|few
CASSQDWGESEKLFF
TGTGCCAGCAGCCAAGATTGGGGGGAGAGCGAAAAACTGTTTTTT
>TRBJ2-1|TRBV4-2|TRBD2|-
CASSLTSGGLRDEQFF
TGTGCCAGCAGCCTGACTAGCGGGGGGCTTAGGGATGAGCAGTTCTTC
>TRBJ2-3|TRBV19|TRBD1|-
CATTPGQGAFDTQYF
TGTGCCACTACCCCGGGACAGGGAGCATTTGATACGCAGTATTTT
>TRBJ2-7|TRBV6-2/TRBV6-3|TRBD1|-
CASSYGQGASEQYF
TGTGCCAGCAGTTACGGGCAGGGGGCAAGCGAGCAGTACTTC
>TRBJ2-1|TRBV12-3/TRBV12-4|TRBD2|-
CASRQAGVHEQFF
TGTGCCAGCAGGCAAGCGGGGGTGCATGAGCAGTTCTTC
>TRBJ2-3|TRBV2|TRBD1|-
CASSGTQGATTDTQYF
TGTGCCAGCAGTGGTACGCAGGGGGCCACCACAGATACGCAGTATTTT
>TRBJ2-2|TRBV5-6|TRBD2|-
CASSRRTSGSRTNTGELFF
TGTGCCAGCAGCAGGAGGACTAGCGGGAGTCGCACGAACACCGGGGAGCTGTTTTTT
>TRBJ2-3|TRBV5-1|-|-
CASSLLGHPSTDTQYF
TGCGCCAGCAGCTTGTTAGGACACCCAAGCACAGATACGCAGTATTTT
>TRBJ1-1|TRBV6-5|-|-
CASRNRDTLNTEAFF
TGTGCCAGCAGAAACAGGGACACCTTGAACACTGAAGCTTTCTTT